Shown below are 2 T cell receptor beta chains from a single sample sequenced in a study of Graves' ophthalmopathy and Graves' hyperthyroidism. TCR beta CDR3 amplification used RNA transcripts. The first-round RT-PCR employed HTBI primers together with the Qiagen OneStep RT-PCR kit. A multiplex PCR was then performed as the second round. TCRdb passed the multiplex PCR reads through MiXCR, listing each CDR3 protein once. The repertoire includes approximately 410,000 distinct CDR3 sequences, less than 20% of them detected once, and about 7% sits in the top ten. Source material: peripheral blood. The receptors here all came from a woman between 18 and 29 years old with stable Graves' hyperthyroidism.

This clonotype was counted many times. This chain links TRBV12-3 or TRBV12-4 with TRBJ1-1; possible D gene TRBD1, 6 bases. Trimming shortened V by 6 bases and J by 0 bases, and 11 bases separated the two germline ends. This CDR3 has 14 amino acids. The CDR3 bases are TGTGCCAGCAGGCACGACAGGATGAACACTGAAGCTTTCTTT. Translation: CASRHDRMNTEAFF.

This clonotype was detected ten times or more. This sequence joins TRBV29-1 and TRBJ1-1; TRBD1 matches 7 bases. The CDR3 runs 13 residues. Per the germline V gene, CDR1 is SQVTM and CDR2 is ANQGSEA. V shed 7 bases, J shed 0 bases, and the junction held 5 bases outside the gene matches. The CDR3 protein is CSANDRVNTEAFF. The CDR3 bases are TGCAGCGCCAATGACAGGGTGAACACTGAAGCTTTCTTT.